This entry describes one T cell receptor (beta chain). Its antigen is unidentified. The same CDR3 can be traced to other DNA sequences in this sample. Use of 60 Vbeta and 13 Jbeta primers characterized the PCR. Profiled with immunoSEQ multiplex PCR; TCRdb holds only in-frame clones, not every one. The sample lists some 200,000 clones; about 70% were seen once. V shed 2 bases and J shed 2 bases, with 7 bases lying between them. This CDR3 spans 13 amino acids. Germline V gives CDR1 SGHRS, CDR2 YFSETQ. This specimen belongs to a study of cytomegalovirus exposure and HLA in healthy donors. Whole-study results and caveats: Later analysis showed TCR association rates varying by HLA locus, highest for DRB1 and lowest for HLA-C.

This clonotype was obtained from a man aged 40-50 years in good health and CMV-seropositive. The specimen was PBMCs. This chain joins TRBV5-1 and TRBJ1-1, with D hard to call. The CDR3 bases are TGCGCCAGCAGCTTTCGGGAAAACACTGAAGCTTTCTTT. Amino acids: CASSFRENTEAFF. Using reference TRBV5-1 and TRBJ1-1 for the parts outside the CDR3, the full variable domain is KAGVTQTPRYLIKTRGQQVTLSCSPISGHRSVSWYQQTPGQGLQFLFEYFSETQRNKGNFPGRFSGRQFSNSRSEMNVSTLELGDSALYLCASSFRENTEAFFGQGTRLTVV.